This entry describes one T cell receptor (beta chain). Per the original methods: The assay estimated nucleated cells by amplifying reference gene primers. The repertoire was sequenced with immunoSEQ multiplex PCR; TCRdb's copy has only in-frame clones and lacks some. From that table come the V and J calls and clone size; the DNA was used to work out D and trimming. The repertoire consists of around 92,000 clones, with 75% to 85% occurring once and the leading ten covering 25% to 30%. These data belong to a study of blood T cell repertoires in COVID-19. As for the study in general: Material from acute and convalescent COVID-19 was sourced from the United States, Italy and Spain. Sources were T cells, B-cell-depleted T cells, or PBMCs; the material itself was cDNA or gDNA.

V was clipped by 8 bases and J by 0 bases, with 11 bases between them. The CDR3 is 14 residues long. CDR1 and CDR2 (germline): SNHLY, FYNNEI. The V and J genes are TRBV2 and TRBJ2-1; D call uncertain. The sequence was obtained from a woman older than 75 with acute or convalescent COVID-19. The sequenced sample consisted of peripheral blood. CDR3 residues: CASSPLSSYNEQFF. The CDR3 nucleotides are TGTGCCAGCTCCCCCCTGAGCTCCTACAATGAGCAGTTCTTC.